This T cell receptor (beta chain) emerged from a study of vaccination and CD4 T cells after COVID-19. Regarding the study as a whole: Median SARS-CoV-2-reactive clonotype numbers went from roughly 21 to 40; this increase was not significant.

This CDR3 has 15 amino acids. Germline CDR1 reads SEHNR; CDR2 reads FQNEAQ (reference sequence). V lost 0 bases, J lost 9 bases, and 17 bases lay in between. TCRdb used MiXCR to reprocess the PCR reads, holding one entry per CDR3 protein. The table has about 18,000 distinct CDR3 sequences, roughly 64% seen once. A remark on this clonotype: The antigen remains undetermined.

The chain uses TRBV7-9 and TRBJ2-5; D is unclear. The sequence came from a human donor who had recovered from COVID-19. The sample in question was CD4+ T cells from blood, obtained after SARS-CoV-2 vaccination. The CDR3 protein is CASSLAGPLRVAQYF. The DNA of the CDR3 is TGTGCCAGCAGCTTAGCCGGGCCCCTGCGTGTAGCCCAGTACTTC.